This T cell receptor beta chain was sequenced in a study of T cells in Graves' hyperthyroidism and ophthalmopathy. Study findings and constraints: Ophthalmopathy, as predicted by the model, came a median roughly 6.5 months after the prediction. Stable hyperthyroidism was told apart from ophthalmopathy by a model built on 13 V-J features.

Diagnoses used clinical symptoms, serum thyroxine and TRAb, thyroid ultrasound and orbital computed tomography. From RNA transcripts, TCR beta CDR3 regions were amplified. The HTBI set primed first-round TCR CDR3 RT-PCR. A single record per CDR3 protein comes from TCRdb applying MiXCR to the multiplex PCR reads. The table includes under 350,000 distinct CDR3 sequences, around a sixth detected once. The CDR3 runs 12 residues. CDR1 and CDR2 from the germline V gene are KGHDR and SFDVKD. The ends were cut back, 7 bases at V and 1 base at J, with 6 bases in the middle. Concerning this clonotype: Its cognate antigen is unknown.

The sequence derives from a woman in her forties or fifties with Graves' hyperthyroidism. Input material: blood. V gene TRBV24-1 combines with J gene TRBJ1-2; D not resolved. CDR3: CATSDNNYGYTF. In nucleotides, the CDR3 is TGTGCCACCAGCGACAATAACTATGGCTACACCTTC.